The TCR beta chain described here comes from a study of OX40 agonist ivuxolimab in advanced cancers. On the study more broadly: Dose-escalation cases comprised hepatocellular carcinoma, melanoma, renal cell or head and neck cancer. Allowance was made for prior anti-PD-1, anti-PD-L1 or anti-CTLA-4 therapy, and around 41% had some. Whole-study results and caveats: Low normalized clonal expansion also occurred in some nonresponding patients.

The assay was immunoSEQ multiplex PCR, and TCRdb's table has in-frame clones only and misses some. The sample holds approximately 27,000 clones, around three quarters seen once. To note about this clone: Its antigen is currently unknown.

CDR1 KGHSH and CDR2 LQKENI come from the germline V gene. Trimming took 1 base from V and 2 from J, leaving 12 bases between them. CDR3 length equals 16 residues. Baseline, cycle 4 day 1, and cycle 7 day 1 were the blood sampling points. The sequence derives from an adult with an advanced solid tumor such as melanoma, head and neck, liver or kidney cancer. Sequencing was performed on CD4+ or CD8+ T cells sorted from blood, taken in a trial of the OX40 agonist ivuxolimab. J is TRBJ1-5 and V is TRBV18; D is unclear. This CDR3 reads CASSPREGNGNQPQHF. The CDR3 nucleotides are TGTGCCAGCTCACCACGAGAAGGAAACGGCAATCAGCCCCAGCATTTT.